This T cell receptor beta chain was profiled in a study of blood T cells in healthy people across ages. Together with a sample-barcoded 5' primer, a J-beta primer mix was included in a second PCR lasting roughly 6 to 12 cycles. MiXCR, run by TCRdb on the 5' RACE reads, gives a single entry per CDR3 protein. The table lists about 730,000 distinct CDR3 sequences, roughly 44% of them singletons. This CDR3 is built from 18 residues. V shed 4 bases, J shed 7 bases, and the junction held 22 bases outside the gene matches. Germline lookup yields CDR1 SGDLS and CDR2 YYNGEE. The sequencing sample was made of blood. The chain is built from TRBV9 and TRBJ2-7; TRBD2 matches 8 bases. This TCR derives from a woman in her sixties in good health. The CDR3 protein is CASSPKEGTSGTYNEQYF. In nucleotides, the CDR3 is TGTGCCAGCAGCCCGAAGGAGGGAACTAGCGGAACCTACAATGAGCAGTACTTC.